This T cell receptor beta chain originates from a study of blood T cell repertoires in COVID-19. About the study: The origin of the acute and convalescent COVID-19 samples was the United States, Italy and Spain. Sample material is recorded as cDNA or gDNA derived from T cells, B-cell-depleted T cells, or PBMCs.

Source study methods: Counts of nucleated cells, estimated from reference gene primer amplification, were obtained. Sequencing used immunoSEQ multiplex PCR; TCRdb keeps in-frame clones, though not all of them. V, J and clone size derive from that table, while D and trimming were established from the DNA sequence. The sample records some 130,000 clones, around 83% being singletons. V was cut by 5 bases and J by 1 base, with 15 bases left in between. The germline gives CDR1 SGHRS, CDR2 YFSETQ. The CDR3 spans 15 residues. Cohort 3 donors counted as recovered after two negative PCRs, clearance, or resolved symptoms.

J is TRBJ1-1 and V is TRBV5-1, with D perhaps TRBD1 (6 bases). The clonotype originates from a man younger than 40 who had recovered from COVID-19. The sequenced sample was PBMCs or T cells enriched from blood (not recorded which). The CDR3 bases are TGCGCCAGCAGTAGGGGGGGCAGCCAGAACACTGAAGCTTTCTTT. This codes for CASSRGGSQNTEAFF.